This T cell receptor (beta chain) was identified during a study of CD8 T cells in acute hepatitis C reinfection. The CDR3 is made up of 12 amino acids. The germline gives CDR1 SGDLS, CDR2 YYNGEE. V dropped 4 bases and J dropped 6; count of bases not matched to a gene: 0. Study outcomes and limitations: A V04-02/J02-02 clonotype was among under 15 public ones, independent of outcome. TRBV04 and TRBV06 were preferentially used in all groups, not explained by naive pool overrepresentation. Diversity was high, without significant differences between resolver and chronic groups.

Using immunoSEQ multiplex PCR, the repertoire was profiled, and TCRdb retains in-frame clones only, with some absent. The profile covers 30,000 to 40,000 clones, with approximately 87% appearing a single time and roughly 0.46% taken by the ten largest. Worth noting for this clone: Its specificity is not known.

Specified time point: naive CD8 control sorted from an acute-time-point sample. Acute primary HCV meant a new positive RNA or antibody result following a negative test within 24 weeks. The rearrangement uses TRBV9 and TRBJ2-2, with 7 bases that match TRBD1. The sequence was collected from a man in his thirties or forties with chronic hepatitis C. The sample comprised naive CD8+ T cells from PBMCs. The CDR3 DNA is TGTGCCAGCAGCCAGGGGGCCGGGGAGCTGTTTTTT. Its protein product is CASSQGAGELFF.